In this sample, the clone carrying this T cell receptor (beta chain) turned up many times. What it recognizes is unknown. Tagging with unique molecular identifiers was applied to individual cDNA molecules. TCRdb itself ran the 5' RACE reads through MiXCR, one entry per CDR3 protein. In the table there are more than 60,000 distinct CDR3 sequences, more than 10% of which are singletons. The entry originates in a study of early T cells in non-severe SARS-CoV-2 infection. Overall study context: Bulk RNA from unsorted whole blood was sequenced; chains were unpaired.

General study points: Matches to VDJdb favored anti-spike CD8 responses and missed private and CD4 specificities.

This sample comprised whole blood, obtained at baseline. The sequence came from an adult who was a healthcare worker with PCR-confirmed SARS-CoV-2 infection or an uninfected control (not recorded which). The donor label of this sample is uncertain.

The CDR3 is CASSHGPSGGAYTDTQYF. The DNA of the CDR3 is TGTGCCAGCAGCCATGGGCCTAGCGGGGGGGCCTATACAGATACGCAGTATTTT. The chain combines TRBV7-3 with TRBJ2-3, with TRBD2 matching 12 bases. The trim removed 5 bases at V and 3 bases at J, leaving 12 bases unmatched. This CDR3 region has 18 residues. Per germline, CDR1 SGHTA and CDR2 FQGTGA.